The 8 T cell receptor beta chains given below trace back to one sample, sequenced in a study of CD8+CD57+ T cells in acquired aplastic anemia. The study profiled TCR beta VDJ and CDR3 using genomic DNA as template. TCRdb reprocessed the reads with MiXCR, giving one entry per CDR3 protein. The table shows 400,000 to 450,000 distinct CDR3 sequences, with approximately 70% occurring only once. What was sequenced was sorted CD4+, CD8+, or CD8+CD57+ T cells (not recorded which) from PBMCs. The receptors stem from a human donor in good health, serving as a control.

The J gene is TRBJ2-6, the V gene TRBV20-1; a possible D gene is TRBD1 (5 bases). This CDR3 region has 17 residues. V was trimmed by 5 bases and J by 4 bases, leaving 21 bases between them. Germline CDR1 DFQATT, CDR2 SNEGSKA (reference sequence). CDR3: CSADSTGDGWGANVLTF. CDR3 bases: TGCAGTGCTGATTCCACAGGCGATGGCTGGGGGGCCAACGTCCTGACTTTC.

This chain uses TRBV19 with TRBJ1-5, with D maybe TRBD1 (6 bases). CDR1 LNHDA and CDR2 SQIVND come from the germline V gene (reference sequence). V was clipped by 6 bases and J by 6 bases, with 12 bases between them. The length of the CDR3 is 13 residues. The CDR3 reads CASRAGQSQPQHF. The CDR3 DNA follows: TGTGCCAGTAGAGCGGGACAAAGTCAGCCCCAGCATTTT.

This sequence joins TRBV7-9 and TRBJ1-2, with D perhaps TRBD1 (5 bases). Germline lookup yields CDR1 SEHNR and CDR2 FQNEAQ (reference sequence). The CDR3 runs 14 residues. V dropped 5 bases and J dropped 2 bases, with 12 bases sitting between them. For the CDR3, the DNA is TGTGCCAGCAGCCCCCGGGGCAGCAACTATGGCTACACCTTC. The encoded protein is CASSPRGSNYGYTF.

The chain recombines TRBV7-3 with TRBJ2-2; possibly TRBD2 for D (6 bases). From germline, CDR1 is SGHTA and CDR2 FQGTGA. Trimming removed 5 bases from V and 13 bases from J, with 26 bases in between. CDR3 size: 16 residues. CDR3 sequence: CASSPTEGWDGAMLFF. CDR3 DNA: TGTGCCAGCAGCCCAACGGAGGGCTGGGACGGGGCTATGCTGTTTTTT.

Comments on this clonotype: This CDR3 is missing its conserved last phenylalanine or tryptophan, likely due to a read error. It is unclear where the CDR3 begins or ends on the DNA, so no DNA is shown, and the CDR3 is as TCRdb lists it. The genes are TRBV15 and TRBJ1-2; the table names TRBD1, a call not compared with the DNA. Termini included, the CDR3 measures 14 amino acids. Per the germline V gene, CDR1 is LNHNV and CDR2 is YYDKDF (reference sequence). CDR3 sequence reads: CASTGGRLDYGYTS.

V usage is TRBV29-1 and J usage is TRBJ2-1; D gene unclear. The CDR3 extends over 13 amino acids. The V gene's germline CDR1 is SQVTM and CDR2 ANQGSEA. The ends were cut back, 4 bases at V and 4 bases at J, with 11 bases in the middle. CDR3: CSVGGRLYNEQFF. In DNA form, the CDR3 reads TGCAGCGTTGGAGGAAGACTTTACAATGAGCAGTTCTTC.

This chain joins TRBV12-3 or TRBV12-4 and TRBJ1-2; 7 bases align to TRBD1. This CDR3 is 14 amino acids long. The V segment lost 5 bases and the J segment 2 bases; nucleotides outside the gene matches: 5. Here the CDR3 reads CASSGQAGNYGYTF. The CDR3 region has the DNA TGTGCCAGCAGTGGACAGGCAGGAAACTATGGCTACACCTTC.

Regarding this clonotype: Without the conserved terminal phenylalanine or tryptophan, this CDR3 likely stems from a read error. It is unclear where the CDR3 begins or ends on the DNA, so no DNA is shown, and the CDR3 is as TCRdb lists it. The chain joins TRBV9 to TRBJ2-3; no DNA check was done on the table's D call, TRBD2. The CDR3 spans 11 residues, counting both ends. Germline V gives CDR1 SGDLS, CDR2 YYNGEE. CDR3 loop: CASSSGPLEYY.